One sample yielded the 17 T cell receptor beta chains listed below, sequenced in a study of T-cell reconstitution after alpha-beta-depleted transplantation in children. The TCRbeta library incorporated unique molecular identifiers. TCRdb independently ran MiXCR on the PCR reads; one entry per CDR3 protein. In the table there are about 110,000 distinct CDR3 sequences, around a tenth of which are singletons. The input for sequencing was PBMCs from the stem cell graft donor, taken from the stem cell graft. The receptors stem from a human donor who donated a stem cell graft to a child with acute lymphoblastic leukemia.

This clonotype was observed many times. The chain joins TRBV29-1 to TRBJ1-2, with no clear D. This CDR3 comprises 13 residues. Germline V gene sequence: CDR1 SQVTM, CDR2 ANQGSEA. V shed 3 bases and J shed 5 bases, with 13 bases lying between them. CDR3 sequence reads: CSVDRGPAYGYTF. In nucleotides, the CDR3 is TGCAGCGTTGATCGTGGACCAGCATATGGCTACACCTTC.

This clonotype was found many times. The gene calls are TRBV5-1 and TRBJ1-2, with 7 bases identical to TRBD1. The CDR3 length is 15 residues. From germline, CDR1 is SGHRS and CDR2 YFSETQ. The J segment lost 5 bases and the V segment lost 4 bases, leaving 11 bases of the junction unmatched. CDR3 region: CASSGSGTAEYGYTF. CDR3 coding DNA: TGCGCCAGCAGCGGATCCGGGACAGCGGAATATGGCTACACCTTC.

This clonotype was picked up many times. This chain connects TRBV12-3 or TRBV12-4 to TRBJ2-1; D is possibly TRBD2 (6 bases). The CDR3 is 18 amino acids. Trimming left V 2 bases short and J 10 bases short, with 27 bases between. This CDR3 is CASSLYPGGGSPMQEQFF. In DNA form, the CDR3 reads TGTGCCAGCAGTTTATACCCCGGGGGAGGTTCCCCCATGCAAGAGCAGTTCTTC.

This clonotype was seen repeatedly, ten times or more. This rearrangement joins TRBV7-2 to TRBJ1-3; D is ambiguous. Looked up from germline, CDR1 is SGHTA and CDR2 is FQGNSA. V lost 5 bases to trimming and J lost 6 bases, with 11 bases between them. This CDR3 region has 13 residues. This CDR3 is CASSRFTENTIYF. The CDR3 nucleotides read TGTGCCAGCAGCCGATTCACCGAAAACACCATATATTTT.

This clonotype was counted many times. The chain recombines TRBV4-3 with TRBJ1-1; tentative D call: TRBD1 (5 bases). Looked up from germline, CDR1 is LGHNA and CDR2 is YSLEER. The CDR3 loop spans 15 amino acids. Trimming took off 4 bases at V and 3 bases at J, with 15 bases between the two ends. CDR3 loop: CASSPDSFEDTEAFF. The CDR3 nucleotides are TGCGCCAGCAGCCCAGACAGTTTCGAGGACACTGAAGCTTTCTTT.

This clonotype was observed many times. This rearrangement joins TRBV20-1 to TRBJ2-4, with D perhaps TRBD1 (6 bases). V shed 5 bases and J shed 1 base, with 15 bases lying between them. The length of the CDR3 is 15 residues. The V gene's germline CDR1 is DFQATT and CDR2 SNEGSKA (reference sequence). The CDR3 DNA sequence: TGCAGTGCTGTATCGGCAGGGGACGCCAAAAACATTCAGTACTTC. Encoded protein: CSAVSAGDAKNIQYF.

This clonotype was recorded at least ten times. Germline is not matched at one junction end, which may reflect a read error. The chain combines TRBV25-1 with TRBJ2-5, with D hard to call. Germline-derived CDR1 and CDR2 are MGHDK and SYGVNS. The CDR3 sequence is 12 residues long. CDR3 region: CASSESLEAQYF. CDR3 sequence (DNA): TGTGCCAGCAGTGAATCGTTAGAGGCCCAGTACTTC.

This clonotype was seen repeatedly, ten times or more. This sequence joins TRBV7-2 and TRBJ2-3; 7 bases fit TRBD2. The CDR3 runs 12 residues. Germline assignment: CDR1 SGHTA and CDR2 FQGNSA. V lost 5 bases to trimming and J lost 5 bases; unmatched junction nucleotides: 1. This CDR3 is CASSRTRDTQYF. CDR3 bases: TGTGCCAGCAGCCGGACTAGAGATACGCAGTATTTT. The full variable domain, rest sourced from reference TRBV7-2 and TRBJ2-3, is GAGVSQSPSNKVTEKGKDVELRCDPISGHTALYWYRQSLGQGLEFLIYFQGNSAPDKSGLPSDRFSAERTGGSVSTLTIQRTQQEDSAVYLCASSRTRDTQYFGPGTRLTVL.

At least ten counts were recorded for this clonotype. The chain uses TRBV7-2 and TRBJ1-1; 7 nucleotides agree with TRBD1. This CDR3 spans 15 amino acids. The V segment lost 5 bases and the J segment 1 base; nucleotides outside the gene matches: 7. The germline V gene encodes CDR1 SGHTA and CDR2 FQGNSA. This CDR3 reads CASSPQGLGNTEAFF. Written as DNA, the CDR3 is TGTGCCAGCAGCCCACAGGGGCTCGGGAACACTGAAGCTTTCTTT.

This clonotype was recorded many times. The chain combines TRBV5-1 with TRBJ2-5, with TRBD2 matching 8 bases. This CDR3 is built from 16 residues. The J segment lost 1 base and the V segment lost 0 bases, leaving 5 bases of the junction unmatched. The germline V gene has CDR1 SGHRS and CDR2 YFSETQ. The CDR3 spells CASSLAGLVVQETQYF. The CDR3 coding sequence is TGCGCCAGCAGCTTGGCGGGACTAGTTGTCCAAGAGACCCAGTACTTC.

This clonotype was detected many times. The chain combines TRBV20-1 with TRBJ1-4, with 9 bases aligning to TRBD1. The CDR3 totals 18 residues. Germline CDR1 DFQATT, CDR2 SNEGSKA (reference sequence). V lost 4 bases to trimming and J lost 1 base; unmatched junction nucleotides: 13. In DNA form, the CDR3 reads TGCAGTGCTAAAGGACAGGGGATCACCCTTGGAACTAATGAAAAACTGTTTTTT. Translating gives CSAKGQGITLGTNEKLFF.

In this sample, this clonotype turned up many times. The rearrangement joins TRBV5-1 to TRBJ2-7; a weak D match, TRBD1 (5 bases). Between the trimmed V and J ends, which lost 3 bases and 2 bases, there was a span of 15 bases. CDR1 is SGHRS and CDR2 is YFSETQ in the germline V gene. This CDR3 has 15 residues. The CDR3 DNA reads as TGCGCCAGCAGCTACGGCCGGACAAGCACCTACGAGCAGTACTTC. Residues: CASSYGRTSTYEQYF.

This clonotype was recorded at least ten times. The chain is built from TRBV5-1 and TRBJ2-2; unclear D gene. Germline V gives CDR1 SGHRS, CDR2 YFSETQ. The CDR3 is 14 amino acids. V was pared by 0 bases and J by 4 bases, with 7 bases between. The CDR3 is CASSLDGPTGELFF. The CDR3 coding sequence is TGCGCCAGCAGCTTGGATGGGCCCACCGGGGAGCTGTTTTTT.

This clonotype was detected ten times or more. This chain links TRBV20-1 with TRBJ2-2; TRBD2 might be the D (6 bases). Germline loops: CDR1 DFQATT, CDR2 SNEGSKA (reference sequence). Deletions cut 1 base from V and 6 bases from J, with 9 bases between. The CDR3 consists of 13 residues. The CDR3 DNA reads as TGCAGTGCTAGAGGACTAGTCTCCGGGGAGCTGTTTTTT. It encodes CSARGLVSGELFF.

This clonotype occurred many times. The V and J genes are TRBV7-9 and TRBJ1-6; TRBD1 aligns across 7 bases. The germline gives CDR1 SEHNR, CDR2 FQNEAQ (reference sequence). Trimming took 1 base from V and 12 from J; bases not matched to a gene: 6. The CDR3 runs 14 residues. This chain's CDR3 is CASSLGQGVVPLHF. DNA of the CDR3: TGTGCCAGCAGCTTAGGGCAGGGGGTTGTACCCCTCCACTTT.

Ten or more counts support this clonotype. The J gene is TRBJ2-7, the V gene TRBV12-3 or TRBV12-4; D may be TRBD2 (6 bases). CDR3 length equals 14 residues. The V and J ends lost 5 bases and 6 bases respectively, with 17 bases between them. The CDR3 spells CASSPQITGGEQYF. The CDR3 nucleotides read TGTGCCAGCAGTCCCCAAATAACCGGGGGCGAGCAGTACTTC.

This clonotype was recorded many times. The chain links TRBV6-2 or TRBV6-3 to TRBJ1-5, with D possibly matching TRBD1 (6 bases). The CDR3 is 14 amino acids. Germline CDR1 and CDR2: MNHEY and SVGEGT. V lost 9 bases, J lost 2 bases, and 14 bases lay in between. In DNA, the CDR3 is TGTGCCAGTCTCGGACAGAGCGGCAATCAGCCCCAGCATTTT. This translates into CASLGQSGNQPQHF.